The entry below describes one TCR beta chain. The target of this receptor is not known. No base quality values were provided; no much bigger clone lies one nucleotide off. The sample comes from a study of blood T cell repertoires in COVID-19 (TCRdb year 2020). Study-level background: Collaborator samples came from the United States, Italy and Spain and covered acute and convalescent phases of COVID-19. The prospective study material was composed of cDNA or gDNA derived from T cells, B-cell-depleted T cells, or PBMCs. Deeply sampled blood TCRbeta repertoires from subjects exposed to, actively infected with, or recovered from COVID-19 were included in the dataset. The repertoires were made available in a free public database intended to serve as a resource for research on the immune response to SARS-CoV-2. Samples came from the ongoing ImmuneRACE study (first 160 participants) plus 1,254 subjects from 6 global collaborators. The sample metadata nearly always contained a de-identified subject ID, COVID-19 status, age in years and sex. Where available, HLA class I and class II types were obtained from metadata supplied by the sample provider rather than from assay-based typing.

Each collaborating institution followed its own protocols to collect whole blood in K2EDTA tubes. For TCRbeta analysis, collaborators shipped samples as frozen whole blood, isolated PBMCs, or DNA extracted from either of those sample types. The study at large found these results: Clinical and demographic metadata were provided uncurated, with the amount varying by source and participant.

Per the germline V gene (reference sequence), LNHDA is the CDR1 and SQIVND is the CDR2. Inclusive of the bounding cysteine and phenylalanine, the CDR3 is 13 residues long. Only CDR3 DNA is held: 39 bases, read in frame from base 1. V and J are truncated by 3 bases and 5 bases respectively, leaving an intervening sequence of 10 bases. TCRbeta CDR3 regions were amplified from genomic DNA by means of the immunoSEQ Assay, a bias-controlled multiplex PCR. Turning to the authors' computational methods: Nucleated cell counts per sample were estimated from amplification of reference gene primers within the assay. Sequence reads were collapsed and filtered to measure the absolute abundance of every unique TCRbeta CDR3 rearrangement. For each sample, productive Simpson clonality was calculated as the square root of Simpson's diversity index over productive rearrangements. Held by TCRdb, this immuneACCESS table contains in-frame sequences only and omits some clones. Under half of the omission traces to an unresolved V gene where checked; the cause of the rest is unknown. Clone size and V and J calls were adopted from that table, with D and trimming inferred from the DNA. This sample is represented by hundreds of thousands of clones; around 85% of them were singletons. The biggest ten clones account for approximately 8.7% of the sample.

The TCR was taken from a woman over 75 with acute or convalescent COVID-19. Specimen: peripheral blood. The sequence links TRBV19 to TRBJ2-5, with no confident D gene call. The encoded CDR3 is CASSILVWETQYF. The bases read TGTGCCAGTAGTATTCTAGTCTGGGAGACCCAGTACTTC. Beyond the CDR3, the reference TRBV19 and TRBJ2-5 genes provide the residues; the full variable domain reads: DGGITQSPKYLFRKEGQNVTLSCEQNLNHDAMYWYRQDPGQGLRLIYYSQIVNDFQKGDIAEGYSVSREKKESFPLTVTSAQKNPTAFYLCASSILVWETQYFGPGTRLLVL.